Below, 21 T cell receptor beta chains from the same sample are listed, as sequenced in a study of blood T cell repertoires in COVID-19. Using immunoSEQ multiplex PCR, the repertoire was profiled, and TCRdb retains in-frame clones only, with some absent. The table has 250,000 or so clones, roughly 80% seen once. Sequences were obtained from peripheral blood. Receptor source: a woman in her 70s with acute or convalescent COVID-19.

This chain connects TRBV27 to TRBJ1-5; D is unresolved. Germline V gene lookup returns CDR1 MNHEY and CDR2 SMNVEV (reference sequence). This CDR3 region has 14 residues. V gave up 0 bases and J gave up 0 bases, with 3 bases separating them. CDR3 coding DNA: TGTGCCAGCAGTTTATCCTATAGCAATCAGCCCCAGCATTTT. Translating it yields CASSLSYSNQPQHF.

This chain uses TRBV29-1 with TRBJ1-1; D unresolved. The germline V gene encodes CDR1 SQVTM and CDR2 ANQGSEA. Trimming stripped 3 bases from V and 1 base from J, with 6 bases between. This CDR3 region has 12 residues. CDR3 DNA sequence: TGCAGCGTTGATGGGAGGAACACTGAAGCTTTCTTT. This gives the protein CSVDGRNTEAFF.

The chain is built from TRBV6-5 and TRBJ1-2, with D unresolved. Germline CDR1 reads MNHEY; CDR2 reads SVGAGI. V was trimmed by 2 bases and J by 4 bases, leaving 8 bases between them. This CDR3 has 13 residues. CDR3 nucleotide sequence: TGTGCCAGCAGTTACGGGGAGGGCTATGGCTACACCTTC. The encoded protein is CASSYGEGYGYTF.

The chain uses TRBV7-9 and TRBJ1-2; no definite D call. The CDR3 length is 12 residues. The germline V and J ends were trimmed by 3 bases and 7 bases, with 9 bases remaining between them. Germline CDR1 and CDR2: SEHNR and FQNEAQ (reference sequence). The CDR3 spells CASSLPQVGYTF. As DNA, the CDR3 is TGTGCCAGCAGCTTGCCGCAGGTTGGCTACACCTTC.

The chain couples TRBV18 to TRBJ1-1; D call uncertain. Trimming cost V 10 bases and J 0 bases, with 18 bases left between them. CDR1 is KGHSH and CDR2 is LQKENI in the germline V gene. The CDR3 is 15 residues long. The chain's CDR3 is CAIANGPGLNTEAFF. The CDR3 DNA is TGTGCCATCGCCAACGGTCCGGGATTGAACACTGAAGCTTTCTTT.

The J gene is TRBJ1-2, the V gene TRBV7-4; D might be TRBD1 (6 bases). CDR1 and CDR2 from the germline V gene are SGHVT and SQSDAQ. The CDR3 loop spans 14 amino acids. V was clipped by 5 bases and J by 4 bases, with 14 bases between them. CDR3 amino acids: CASSGPDSPYGYTF. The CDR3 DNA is TGTGCCAGCAGCGGCCCGGACAGCCCCTATGGCTACACCTTC.

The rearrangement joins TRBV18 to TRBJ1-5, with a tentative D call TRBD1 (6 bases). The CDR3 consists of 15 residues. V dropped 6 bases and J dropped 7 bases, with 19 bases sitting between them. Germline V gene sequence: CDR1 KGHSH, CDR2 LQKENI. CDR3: CASSSDRNLQQPQHF. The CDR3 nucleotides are TGTGCCAGCTCCTCGGACAGAAACCTTCAGCAGCCCCAGCATTTT.

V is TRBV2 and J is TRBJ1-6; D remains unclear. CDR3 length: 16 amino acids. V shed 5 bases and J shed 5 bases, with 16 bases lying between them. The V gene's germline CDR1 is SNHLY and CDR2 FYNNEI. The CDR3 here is CASSLRVPTDNSPLHF. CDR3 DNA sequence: TGTGCCAGCAGTTTAAGAGTCCCAACCGATAATTCACCCCTCCACTTT.

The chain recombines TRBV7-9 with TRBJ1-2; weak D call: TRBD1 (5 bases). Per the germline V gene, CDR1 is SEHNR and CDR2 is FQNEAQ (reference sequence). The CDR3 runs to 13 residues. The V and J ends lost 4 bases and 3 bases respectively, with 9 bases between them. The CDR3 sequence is CASSSDTDYGYTF. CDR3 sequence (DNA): TGTGCCAGCAGCTCGGACACGGACTATGGCTACACCTTC.

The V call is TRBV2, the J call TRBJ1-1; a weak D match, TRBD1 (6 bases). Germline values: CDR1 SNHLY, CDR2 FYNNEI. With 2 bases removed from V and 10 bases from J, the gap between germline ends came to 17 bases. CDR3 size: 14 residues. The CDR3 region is CASSEHGGAGGAFF. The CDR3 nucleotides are TGTGCCAGCAGTGAACATGGGGGGGCTGGGGGAGCTTTCTTT.

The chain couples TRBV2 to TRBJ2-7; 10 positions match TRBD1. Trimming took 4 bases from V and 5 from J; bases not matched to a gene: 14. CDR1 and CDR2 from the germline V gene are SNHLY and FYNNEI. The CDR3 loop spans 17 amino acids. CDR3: CASSVSPPGQGRDEQYF. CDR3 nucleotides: TGTGCCAGCAGTGTATCCCCGCCGGGACAGGGGAGGGACGAGCAGTACTTC.

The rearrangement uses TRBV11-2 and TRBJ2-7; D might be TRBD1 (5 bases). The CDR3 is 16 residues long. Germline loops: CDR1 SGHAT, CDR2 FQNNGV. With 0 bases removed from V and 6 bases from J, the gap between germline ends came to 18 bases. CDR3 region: CASSLEGRVLNSEQYF. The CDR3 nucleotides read TGTGCCAGCAGCTTAGAGGGCAGGGTCCTCAATAGCGAGCAGTACTTC.

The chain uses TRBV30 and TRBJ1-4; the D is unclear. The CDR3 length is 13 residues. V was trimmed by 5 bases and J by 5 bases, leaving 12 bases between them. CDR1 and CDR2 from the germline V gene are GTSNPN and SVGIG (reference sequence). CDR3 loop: CAWGLNRNEKLFF. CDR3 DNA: TGTGCCTGGGGGTTGAACAGAAATGAAAAACTGTTTTTT.

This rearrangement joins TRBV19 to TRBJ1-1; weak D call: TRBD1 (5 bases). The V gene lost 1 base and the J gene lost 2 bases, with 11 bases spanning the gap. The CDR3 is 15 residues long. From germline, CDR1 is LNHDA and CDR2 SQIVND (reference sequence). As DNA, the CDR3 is TGTGCCAGTAGTATAGGGAGGGGCCCTAACACTGAAGCTTTCTTT. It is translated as CASSIGRGPNTEAFF.

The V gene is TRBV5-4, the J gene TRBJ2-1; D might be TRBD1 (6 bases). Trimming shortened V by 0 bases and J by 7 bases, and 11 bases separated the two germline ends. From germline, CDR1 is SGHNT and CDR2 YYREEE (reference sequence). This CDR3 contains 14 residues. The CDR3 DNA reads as TGTGCCAGCAGCTTGGACAGGGTTTTAAATGAGCAGTTCTTC. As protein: CASSLDRVLNEQFF. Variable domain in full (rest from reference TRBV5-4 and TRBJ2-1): ETGVTQSPTHLIKTRGQQVTLRCSSQSGHNTVSWYQQALGQGPQFIFQYYREEENGRGNFPPRFSGLQFPNYSSELNVNALELDDSALYLCASSLDRVLNEQFFGPGTRLTVL.

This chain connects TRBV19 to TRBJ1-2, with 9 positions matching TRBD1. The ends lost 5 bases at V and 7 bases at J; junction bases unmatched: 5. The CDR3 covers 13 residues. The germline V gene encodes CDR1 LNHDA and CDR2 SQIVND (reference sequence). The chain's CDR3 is CASSSTGGLGYTF. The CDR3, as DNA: TGTGCCAGTAGTTCCACAGGGGGCCTTGGCTACACCTTC.

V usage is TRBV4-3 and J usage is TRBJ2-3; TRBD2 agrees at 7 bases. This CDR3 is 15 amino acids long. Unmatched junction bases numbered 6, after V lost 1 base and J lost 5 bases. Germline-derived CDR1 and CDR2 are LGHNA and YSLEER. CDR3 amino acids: CASSQAASGVDTQYF. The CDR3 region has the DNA TGCGCCAGCAGCCAAGCGGCTAGCGGTGTAGATACGCAGTATTTT.

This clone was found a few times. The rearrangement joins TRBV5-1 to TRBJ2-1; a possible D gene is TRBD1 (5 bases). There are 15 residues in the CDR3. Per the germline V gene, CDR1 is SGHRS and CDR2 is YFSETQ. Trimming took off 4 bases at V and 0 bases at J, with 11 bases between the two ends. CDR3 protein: CASSVQASSYNEQFF. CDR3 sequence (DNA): TGCGCCAGCAGCGTACAGGCTAGCTCCTACAATGAGCAGTTCTTC.

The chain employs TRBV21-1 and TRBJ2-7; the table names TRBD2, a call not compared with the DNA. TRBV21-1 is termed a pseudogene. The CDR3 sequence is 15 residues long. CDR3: CASAGGGENIYEQYF. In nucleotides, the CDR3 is TGTGCCAGCGCCGGAGGGGGGGAAAATATCTACGAGCAGTACTTC.

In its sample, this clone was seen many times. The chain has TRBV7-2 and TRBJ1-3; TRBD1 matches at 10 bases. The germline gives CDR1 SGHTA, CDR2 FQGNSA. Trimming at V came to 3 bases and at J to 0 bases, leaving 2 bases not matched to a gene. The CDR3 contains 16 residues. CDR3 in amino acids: CASSLGQGSSGNTIYF. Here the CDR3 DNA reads TGTGCCAGCAGCTTGGGACAGGGGAGCTCTGGAAACACCATATATTTT.

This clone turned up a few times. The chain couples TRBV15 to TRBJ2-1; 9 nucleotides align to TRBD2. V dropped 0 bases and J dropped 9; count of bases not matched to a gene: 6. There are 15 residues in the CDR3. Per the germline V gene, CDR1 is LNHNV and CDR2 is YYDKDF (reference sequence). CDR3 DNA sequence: TGTGCCACCAGCAGAGAACCAGCGGGGGGAAGTGAGCAGTTCTTC. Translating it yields CATSREPAGGSEQFF.